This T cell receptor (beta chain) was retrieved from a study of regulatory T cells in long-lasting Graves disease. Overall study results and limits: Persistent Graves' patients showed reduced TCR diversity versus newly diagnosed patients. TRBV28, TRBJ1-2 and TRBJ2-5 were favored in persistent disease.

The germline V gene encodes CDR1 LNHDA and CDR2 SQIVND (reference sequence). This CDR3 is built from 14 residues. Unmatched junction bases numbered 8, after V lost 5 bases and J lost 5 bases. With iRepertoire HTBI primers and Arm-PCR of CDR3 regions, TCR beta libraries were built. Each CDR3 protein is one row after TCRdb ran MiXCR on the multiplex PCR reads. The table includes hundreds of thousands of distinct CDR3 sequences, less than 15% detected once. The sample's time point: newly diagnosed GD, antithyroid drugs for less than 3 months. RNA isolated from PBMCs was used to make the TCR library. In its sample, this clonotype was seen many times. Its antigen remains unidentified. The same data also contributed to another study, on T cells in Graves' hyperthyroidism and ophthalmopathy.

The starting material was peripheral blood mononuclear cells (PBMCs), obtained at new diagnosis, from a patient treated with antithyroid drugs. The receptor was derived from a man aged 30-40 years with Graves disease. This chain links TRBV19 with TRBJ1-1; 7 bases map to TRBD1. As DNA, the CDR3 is TGTGCCAGTAGTCCCTTGACAGGGCGTACTGAAGCTTTCTTT. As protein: CASSPLTGRTEAFF.